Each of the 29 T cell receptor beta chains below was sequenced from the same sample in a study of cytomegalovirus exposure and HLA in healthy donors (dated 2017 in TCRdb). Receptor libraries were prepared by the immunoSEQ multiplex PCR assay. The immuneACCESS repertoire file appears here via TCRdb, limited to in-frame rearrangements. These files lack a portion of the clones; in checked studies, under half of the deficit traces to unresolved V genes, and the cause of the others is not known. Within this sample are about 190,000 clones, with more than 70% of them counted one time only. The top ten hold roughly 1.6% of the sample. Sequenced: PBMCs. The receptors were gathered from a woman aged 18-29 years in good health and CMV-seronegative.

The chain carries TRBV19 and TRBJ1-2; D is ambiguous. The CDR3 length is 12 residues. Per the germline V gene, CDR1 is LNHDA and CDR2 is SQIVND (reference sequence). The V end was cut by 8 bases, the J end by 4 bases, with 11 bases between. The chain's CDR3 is CASAPSIYGYTF. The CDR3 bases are TGTGCCAGTGCCCCGAGCATCTATGGCTACACCTTC. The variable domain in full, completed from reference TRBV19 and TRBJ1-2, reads DGGITQSPKYLFRKEGQNVTLSCEQNLNHDAMYWYRQDPGQGLRLIYYSQIVNDFQKGDIAEGYSVSREKKESFPLTVTSAQKNPTAFYLCASAPSIYGYTFGSGTRLTVV.

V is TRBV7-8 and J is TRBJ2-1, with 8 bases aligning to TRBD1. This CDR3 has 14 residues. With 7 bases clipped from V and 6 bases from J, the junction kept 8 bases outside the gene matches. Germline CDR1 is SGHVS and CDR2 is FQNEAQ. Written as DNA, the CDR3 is TGTGCCAGCAATTTAGGACAGGGTCGCAATGAGCAGTTCTTC. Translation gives CASNLGQGRNEQFF.

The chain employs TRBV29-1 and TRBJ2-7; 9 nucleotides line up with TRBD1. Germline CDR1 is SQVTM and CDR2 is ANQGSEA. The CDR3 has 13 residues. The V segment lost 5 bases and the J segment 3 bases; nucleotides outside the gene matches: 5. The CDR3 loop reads CSVPGQGIYEQYF. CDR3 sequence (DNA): TGCAGCGTTCCGGGACAGGGAATCTACGAGCAGTACTTC.

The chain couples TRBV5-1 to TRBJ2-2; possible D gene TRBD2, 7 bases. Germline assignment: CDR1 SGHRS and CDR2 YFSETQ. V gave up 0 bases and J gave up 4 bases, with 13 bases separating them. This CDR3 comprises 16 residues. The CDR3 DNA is TGCGCCAGCAGCTTGGCCCGGGGGGCTAGCACCGGGGAGCTGTTTTTT. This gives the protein CASSLARGASTGELFF.

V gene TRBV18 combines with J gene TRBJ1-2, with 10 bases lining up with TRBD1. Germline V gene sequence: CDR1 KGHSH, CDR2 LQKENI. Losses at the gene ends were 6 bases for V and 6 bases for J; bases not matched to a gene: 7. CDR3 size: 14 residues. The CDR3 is CASSRQGAQDGYTF. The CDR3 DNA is TGTGCCAGCTCCCGACAGGGGGCGCAGGATGGCTACACCTTC.

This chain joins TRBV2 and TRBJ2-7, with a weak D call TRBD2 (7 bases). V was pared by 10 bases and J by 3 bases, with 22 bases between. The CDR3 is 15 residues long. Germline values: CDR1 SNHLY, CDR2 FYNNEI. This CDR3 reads CATIQSWGGVYEQYF. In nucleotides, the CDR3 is TGTGCCACAATCCAATCCTGGGGGGGCGTCTACGAGCAGTACTTC.

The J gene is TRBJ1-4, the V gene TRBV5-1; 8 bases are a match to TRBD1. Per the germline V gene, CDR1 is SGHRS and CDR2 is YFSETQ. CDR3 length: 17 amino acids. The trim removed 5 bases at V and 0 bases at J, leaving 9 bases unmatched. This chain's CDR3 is CASRIGTGAATNEKLFF. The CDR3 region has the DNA TGCGCCAGCAGGATCGGGACAGGAGCAGCAACTAATGAAAAACTGTTTTTT.

CDR3 loop: CASSQITGGISAFF. The CDR3 DNA reads as TGTGCCAGCAGCCAAATCACGGGGGGTATCTCAGCTTTCTTT. The V call is TRBV14, the J call TRBJ1-1, with a possible D match to TRBD1 (5 bases). The CDR3 has 14 amino acids. Germline lookup yields CDR1 SGHDN and CDR2 FVKESK. V was trimmed by 2 bases and J by 10 bases, leaving 17 bases between them.

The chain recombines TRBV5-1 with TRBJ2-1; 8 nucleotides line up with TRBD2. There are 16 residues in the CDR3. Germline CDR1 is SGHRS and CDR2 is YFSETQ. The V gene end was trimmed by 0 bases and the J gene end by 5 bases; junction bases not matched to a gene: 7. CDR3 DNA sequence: TGCGCCAGCAGCTTGGACTGGCGGGGGGCACACAATGAGCAGTTCTTC. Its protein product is CASSLDWRGAHNEQFF.

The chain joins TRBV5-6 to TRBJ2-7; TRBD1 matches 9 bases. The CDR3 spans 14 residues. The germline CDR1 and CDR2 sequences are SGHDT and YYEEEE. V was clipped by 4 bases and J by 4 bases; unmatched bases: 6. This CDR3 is CASSGGQGGYEQYF. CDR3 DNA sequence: TGTGCCAGCAGCGGGGGACAGGGCGGTTACGAGCAGTACTTC.

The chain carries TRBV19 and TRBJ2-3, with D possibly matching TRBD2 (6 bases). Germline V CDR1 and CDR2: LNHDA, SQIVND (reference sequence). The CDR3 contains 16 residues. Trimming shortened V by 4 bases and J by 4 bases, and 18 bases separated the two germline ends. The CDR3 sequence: CASSSSQRLVSDTQYF. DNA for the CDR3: TGTGCCAGTAGTAGCTCCCAACGACTAGTCTCAGATACGCAGTATTTT.

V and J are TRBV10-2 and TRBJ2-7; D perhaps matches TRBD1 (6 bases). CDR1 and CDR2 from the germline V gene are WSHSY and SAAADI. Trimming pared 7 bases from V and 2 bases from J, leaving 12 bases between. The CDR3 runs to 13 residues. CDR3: CASTYRDTYEQYF. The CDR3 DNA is TGCGCCAGCACATACCGGGACACCTACGAGCAGTACTTC.

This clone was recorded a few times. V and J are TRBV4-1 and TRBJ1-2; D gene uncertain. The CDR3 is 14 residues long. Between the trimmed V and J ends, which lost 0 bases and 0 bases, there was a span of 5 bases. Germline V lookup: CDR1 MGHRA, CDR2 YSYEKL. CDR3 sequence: CASSQDAANYGYTF. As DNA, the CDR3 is TGCGCCAGCAGCCAAGATGCAGCTAACTATGGCTACACCTTC.

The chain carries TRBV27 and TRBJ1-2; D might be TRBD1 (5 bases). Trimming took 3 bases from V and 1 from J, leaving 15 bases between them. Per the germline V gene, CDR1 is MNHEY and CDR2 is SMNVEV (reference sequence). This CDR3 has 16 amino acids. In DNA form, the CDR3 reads TGTGCCAGCAGTTTTAGCGGGTGGGGGAATAACTATGGCTACACCTTC. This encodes CASSFSGWGNNYGYTF.

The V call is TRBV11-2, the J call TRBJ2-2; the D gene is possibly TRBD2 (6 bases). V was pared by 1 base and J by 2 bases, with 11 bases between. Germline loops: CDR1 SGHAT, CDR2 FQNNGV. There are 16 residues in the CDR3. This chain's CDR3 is CASSLVAVPNTGELFF. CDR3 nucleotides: TGTGCCAGCAGCTTAGTAGCGGTCCCTAACACCGGGGAGCTGTTTTTT. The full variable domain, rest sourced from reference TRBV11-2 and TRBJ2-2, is EAGVAQSPRYKIIEKRQSVAFWCNPISGHATLYWYQQILGQGPKLLIQFQNNGVVDDSQLPKDRFSAERLKGVDSTLKIQPAKLEDSAVYLCASSLVAVPNTGELFFGEGSRLTVL.

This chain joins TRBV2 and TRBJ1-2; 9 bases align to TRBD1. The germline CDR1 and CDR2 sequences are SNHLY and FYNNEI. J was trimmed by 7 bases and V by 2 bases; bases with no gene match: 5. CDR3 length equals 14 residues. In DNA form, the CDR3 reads TGTGCCAGCAGTGAATGGGGACAGGGCCCTGGCTACACCTTC. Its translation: CASSEWGQGPGYTF.

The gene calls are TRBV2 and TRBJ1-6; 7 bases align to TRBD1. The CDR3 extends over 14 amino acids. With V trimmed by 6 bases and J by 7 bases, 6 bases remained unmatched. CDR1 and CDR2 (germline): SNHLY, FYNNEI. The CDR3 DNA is TGTGCCAGCAGGGCCGACAGGGCGAATTCACCCCTCCACTTT. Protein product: CASRADRANSPLHF.

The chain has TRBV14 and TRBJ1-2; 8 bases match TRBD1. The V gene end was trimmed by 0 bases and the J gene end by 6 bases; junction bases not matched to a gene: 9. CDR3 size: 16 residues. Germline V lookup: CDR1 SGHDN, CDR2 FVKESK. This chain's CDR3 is CASSQEAGGGWHGYTF. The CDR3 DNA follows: TGTGCCAGCAGCCAAGAGGCAGGGGGCGGTTGGCATGGCTACACCTTC.

CDR3 residues: CATSRDPQYEQYF. The CDR3 nucleotides read TGTGCCACCAGCAGAGACCCACAGTACGAGCAGTACTTC. The V and J genes are TRBV15 and TRBJ2-7, with D unresolved. Germline assignment: CDR1 LNHNV and CDR2 YYDKDF (reference sequence). V was trimmed by 0 bases and J by 4 bases, leaving 7 bases between them. The CDR3 contains 13 residues. The full variable domain, in which reference TRBV15 and TRBJ2-7 provide the parts outside the CDR3, is DAMVIQNPRYQVTQFGKPVTLSCSQTLNHNVMYWYQQKSSQAPKLLFHYYDKDFNNEADTPDNFQSRRPNTSFCFLDIRSPGLGDTAMYLCATSRDPQYEQYFGPGTRLTVT.

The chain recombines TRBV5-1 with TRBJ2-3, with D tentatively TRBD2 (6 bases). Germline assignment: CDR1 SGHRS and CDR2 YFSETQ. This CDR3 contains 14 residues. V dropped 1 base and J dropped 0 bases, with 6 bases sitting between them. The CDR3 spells CASSLRESTDTQYF. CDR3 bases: TGCGCCAGCAGCTTGCGGGAGAGCACAGATACGCAGTATTTT.

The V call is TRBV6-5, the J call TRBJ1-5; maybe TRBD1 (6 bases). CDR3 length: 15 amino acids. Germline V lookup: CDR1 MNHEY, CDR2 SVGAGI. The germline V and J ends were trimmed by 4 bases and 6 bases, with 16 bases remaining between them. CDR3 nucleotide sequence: TGTGCCAGCAGTTCGGGCCGAGGGGGGGGTCAGCCCCAGCATTTT. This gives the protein CASSSGRGGGQPQHF.

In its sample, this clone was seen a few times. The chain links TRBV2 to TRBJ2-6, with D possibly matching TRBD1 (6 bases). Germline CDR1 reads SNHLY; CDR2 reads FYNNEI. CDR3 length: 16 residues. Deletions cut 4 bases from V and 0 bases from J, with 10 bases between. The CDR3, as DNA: TGTGCCAGCAGTGGACAGGTCTCCTCTGGGGCCAACGTCCTGACTTTC. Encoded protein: CASSGQVSSGANVLTF.

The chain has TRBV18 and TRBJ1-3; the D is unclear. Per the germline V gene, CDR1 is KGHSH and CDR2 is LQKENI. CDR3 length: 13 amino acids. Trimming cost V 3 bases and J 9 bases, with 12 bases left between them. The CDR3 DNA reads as TGTGCCAGCTCACCCCCGGTTGAGAGCACCATATATTTT. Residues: CASSPPVESTIYF.

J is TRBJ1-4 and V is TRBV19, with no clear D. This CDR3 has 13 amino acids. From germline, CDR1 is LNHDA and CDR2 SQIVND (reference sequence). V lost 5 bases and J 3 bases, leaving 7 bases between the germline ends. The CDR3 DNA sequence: TGTGCCAGTAGTCCCCTCGCTAATGAAAAACTGTTTTTT. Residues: CASSPLANEKLFF. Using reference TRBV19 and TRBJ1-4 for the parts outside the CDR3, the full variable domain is DGGITQSPKYLFRKEGQNVTLSCEQNLNHDAMYWYRQDPGQGLRLIYYSQIVNDFQKGDIAEGYSVSREKKESFPLTVTSAQKNPTAFYLCASSPLANEKLFFGSGTQLSVL.

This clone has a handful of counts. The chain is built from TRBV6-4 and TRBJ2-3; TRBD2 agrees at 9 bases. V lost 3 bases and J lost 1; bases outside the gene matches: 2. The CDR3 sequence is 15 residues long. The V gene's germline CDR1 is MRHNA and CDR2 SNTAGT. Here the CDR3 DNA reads TGTGCCAGCAGTGAATCTAGCGGGGGCACAGATACGCAGTATTTT. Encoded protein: CASSESSGGTDTQYF.

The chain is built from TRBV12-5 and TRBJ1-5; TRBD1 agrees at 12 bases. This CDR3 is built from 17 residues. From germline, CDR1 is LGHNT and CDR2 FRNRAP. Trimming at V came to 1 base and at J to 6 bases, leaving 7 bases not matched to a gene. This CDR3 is CASGLAGTGGAGQPQHF. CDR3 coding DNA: TGTGCTAGTGGTTTGGCCGGGACAGGGGGCGCAGGTCAGCCCCAGCATTTT. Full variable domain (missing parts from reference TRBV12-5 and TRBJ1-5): DARVTQTPRHKVTEMGQEVTMRCQPILGHNTVFWYRQTMMQGLELLAYFRNRAPLDDSGMPKDRFSAEMPDATLATLKIQPSEPRDSAVYFCASGLAGTGGAGQPQHFGDGTRLSIL.

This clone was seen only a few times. The CDR3 reads CASSQGDRDSQPQHF. The CDR3 DNA follows: TGTGCCAGCAGCCAAGGAGACAGGGACAGTCAGCCCCAGCATTTT. The J gene is TRBJ1-5, the V gene TRBV4-2; 7 nucleotides agree with TRBD1. The germline gives CDR1 LGHNA, CDR2 YNFKEQ. V trimming: 1 base; J trimming: 6 bases; junction bases outside the gene matches: 6. The CDR3 loop spans 15 amino acids.

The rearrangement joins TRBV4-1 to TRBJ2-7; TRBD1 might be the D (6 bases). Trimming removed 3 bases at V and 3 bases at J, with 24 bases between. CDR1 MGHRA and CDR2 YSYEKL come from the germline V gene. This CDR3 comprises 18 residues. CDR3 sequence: CASSQDMETGPLRYEQYF. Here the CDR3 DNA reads TGCGCCAGCAGCCAGGATATGGAGACAGGCCCGCTCCGCTACGAGCAGTACTTC.

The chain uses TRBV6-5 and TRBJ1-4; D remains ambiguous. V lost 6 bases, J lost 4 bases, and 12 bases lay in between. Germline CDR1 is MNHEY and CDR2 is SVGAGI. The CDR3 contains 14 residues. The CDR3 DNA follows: TGTGCCAGCAGCACGGTCGGGAGTAATGAAAAACTGTTTTTT. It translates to CASSTVGSNEKLFF.